This TCR beta chain is from a study of identical twins. The table lists this clonotype with a few counts. This clone may be a read error of a much larger clone one base away. A universal primer site came from template switching; cDNA carried unique molecular identifiers. A single record per CDR3 protein comes from TCRdb applying MiXCR to the 5' RACE reads. This sample has around 1.7 million distinct CDR3 sequences; less than 35% occur once, and the top ten carry about 0.25%. This TCR was sampled from a newborn girl in good health. The specimen sequenced was cord blood.

In nucleotides, the CDR3 is TGCAGCGTACCGGGACAAGGACAATATGCTAAGCAGTTCTTC. Translated: CSVPGQGQYAKQFF. The chain carries TRBV29-1 and TRBJ2-1, with a tentative D call TRBD1 (6 bases). CDR3 length: 14 amino acids. V shed 6 bases and J shed 11 bases, with 23 bases lying between them. The V gene's germline CDR1 is SQVTM and CDR2 ANQGSEA.